This T cell receptor (beta chain) was captured by sequencing in a study of cytomegalovirus exposure and HLA in healthy donors. Regarding the study as a whole: First-cohort TCR clusters tended to co-occur in the approximately 110 validation repertoires, a later analysis found. Some public TCRs appeared in many individuals, while most sequences were rare.

V lost 0 bases, J lost 6 bases, and 11 bases lay in between. This CDR3 has 14 residues. Germline CDR1 and CDR2: SGHRS and YFSETQ. A note on this clone: Antigen specificity is unknown.

The protocol was immunoSEQ multiplex PCR, while the TCRdb copy is restricted to in-frame clones and leaves out a portion. The data show 150,000 or so clones, about 88% seen once. The sequencing input was PBMCs. The source is a man aged 18 to 35 in good health and CMV-seropositive. The chain has TRBV5-1 and TRBJ2-3, with D possibly TRBD1 on 6 matching bases. CDR3 amino acids: CASSLVQGSDTQYF. The CDR3 DNA reads TGCGCCAGCAGCTTGGTCCAGGGGTCGGATACGCAGTATTTT. The variable domain in full, completed from reference TRBV5-1 and TRBJ2-3, reads KAGVTQTPRYLIKTRGQQVTLSCSPISGHRSVSWYQQTPGQGLQFLFEYFSETQRNKGNFPGRFSGRQFSNSRSEMNVSTLELGDSALYLCASSLVQGSDTQYFGPGTRLTVL.